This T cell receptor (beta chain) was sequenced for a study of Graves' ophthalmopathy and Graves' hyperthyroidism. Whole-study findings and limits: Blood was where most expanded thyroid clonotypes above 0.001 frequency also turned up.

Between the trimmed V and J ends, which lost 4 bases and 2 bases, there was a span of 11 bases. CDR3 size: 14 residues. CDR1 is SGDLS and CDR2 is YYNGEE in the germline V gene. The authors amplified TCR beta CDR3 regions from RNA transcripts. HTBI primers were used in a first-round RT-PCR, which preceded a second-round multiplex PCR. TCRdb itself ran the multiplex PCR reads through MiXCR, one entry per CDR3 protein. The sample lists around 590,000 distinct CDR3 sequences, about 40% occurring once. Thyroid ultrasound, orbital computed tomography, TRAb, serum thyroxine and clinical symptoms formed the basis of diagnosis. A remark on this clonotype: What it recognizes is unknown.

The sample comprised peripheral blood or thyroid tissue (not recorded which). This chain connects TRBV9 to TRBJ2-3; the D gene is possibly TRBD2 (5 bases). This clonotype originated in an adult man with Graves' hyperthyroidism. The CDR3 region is CASSPRTLTDTQYF. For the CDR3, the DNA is TGTGCCAGCAGCCCCCGGACTCTCACAGATACGCAGTATTTT.